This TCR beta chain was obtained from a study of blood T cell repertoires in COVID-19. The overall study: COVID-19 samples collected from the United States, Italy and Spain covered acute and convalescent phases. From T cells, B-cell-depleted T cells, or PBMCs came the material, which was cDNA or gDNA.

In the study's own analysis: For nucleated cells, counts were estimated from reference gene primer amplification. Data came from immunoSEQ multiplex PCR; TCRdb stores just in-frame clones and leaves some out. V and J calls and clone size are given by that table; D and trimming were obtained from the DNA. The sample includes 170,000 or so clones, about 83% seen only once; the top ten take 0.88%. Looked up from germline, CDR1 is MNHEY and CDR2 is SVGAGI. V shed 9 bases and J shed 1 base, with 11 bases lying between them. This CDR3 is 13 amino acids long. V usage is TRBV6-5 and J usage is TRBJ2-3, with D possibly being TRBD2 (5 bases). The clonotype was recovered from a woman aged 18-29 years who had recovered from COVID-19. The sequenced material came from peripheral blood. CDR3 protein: CASRGSRTDTQYF. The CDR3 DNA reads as TGTGCCAGTCGGGGTAGTCGCACAGATACGCAGTATTTT.